This T cell receptor beta chain was recovered during a study of identical twins. Study conclusions and caveats: Excess sharing by twins proved weaker in beta out-of-frame sequences.

V was clipped by 5 bases and J by 8 bases, with 13 bases between them. CDR1 SGHTA and CDR2 FQGNSA come from the germline V gene. This CDR3 has 13 residues. With template switching, a universal primer site was added, and the cDNA carried unique molecular identifiers. From the 5' RACE reads, TCRdb called clonotypes with MiXCR, one entry per CDR3 protein. The repertoire holds fewer than 500,000 distinct CDR3 sequences, over 11% seen once, with approximately 1% in the top ten. Comment on this clonotype: Its matching antigen is unknown.

This same sample was also taken into another study, of yellow fever vaccine responses in identical twins.

The specimen sequenced was CD4+ T cells sorted from blood. The TCR was taken from a woman between 18 and 29 years old in good health. V and J are TRBV7-2 and TRBJ2-1; D is perhaps TRBD2 (6 bases). The CDR3 DNA follows: TGTGCCAGCAGCCCGGGCCGGAGGGATGAGCAGTTCTTC. Its protein is CASSPGRRDEQFF.